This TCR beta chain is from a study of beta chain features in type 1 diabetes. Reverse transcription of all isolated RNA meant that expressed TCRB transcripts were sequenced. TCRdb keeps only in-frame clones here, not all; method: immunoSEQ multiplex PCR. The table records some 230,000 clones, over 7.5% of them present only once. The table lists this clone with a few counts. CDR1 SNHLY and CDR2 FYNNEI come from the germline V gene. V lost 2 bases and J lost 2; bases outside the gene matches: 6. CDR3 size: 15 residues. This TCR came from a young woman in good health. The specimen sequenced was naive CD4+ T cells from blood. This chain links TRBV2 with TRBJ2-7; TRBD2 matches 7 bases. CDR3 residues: CASSEPRGGTYEQYF. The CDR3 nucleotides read TGTGCCAGCAGTGAACCTCGGGGAGGGACCTACGAGCAGTACTTC.